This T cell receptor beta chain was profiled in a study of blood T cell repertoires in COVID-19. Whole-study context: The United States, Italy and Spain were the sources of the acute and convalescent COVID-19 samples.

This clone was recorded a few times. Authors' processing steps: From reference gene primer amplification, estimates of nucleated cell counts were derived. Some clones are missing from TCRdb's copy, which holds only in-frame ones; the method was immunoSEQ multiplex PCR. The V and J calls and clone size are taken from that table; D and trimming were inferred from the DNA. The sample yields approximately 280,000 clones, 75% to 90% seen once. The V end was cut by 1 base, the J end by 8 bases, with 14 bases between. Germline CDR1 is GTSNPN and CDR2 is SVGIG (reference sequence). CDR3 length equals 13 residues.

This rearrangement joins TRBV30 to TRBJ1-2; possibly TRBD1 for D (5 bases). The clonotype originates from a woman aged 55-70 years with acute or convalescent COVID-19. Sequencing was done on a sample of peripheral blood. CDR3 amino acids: CAWSGGPGVGYTF. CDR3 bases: TGTGCCTGGAGTGGAGGACCGGGGGTCGGCTACACCTTC.